The source of this T cell receptor (beta chain) is a study of T cell responses to AZD1222 COVID-19 vaccine. CDR1 is MNHEY and CDR2 is SMNVEV in the germline V gene (reference sequence). Trimming pared 5 bases from V and 5 bases from J, leaving 12 bases between. The CDR3 totals 13 residues. Study-wide results and limits: Vaccine-associated CD4 TCRs spanned spike, dominant at 160-218 and 743-854. An increase in Spike-specific TCR breadth and depth was observed after two AZD1222 doses.

In the case of this clone: Its antigen is currently unknown.

Repertoires were generated with immunoSEQ multiplex PCR, while TCRdb's copy carries only in-frame clones and drops some. The sample contains around 180,000 clones, over 80% of which appear only once. The chain couples TRBV27 to TRBJ1-1, with D maybe TRBD1 (6 bases). The sample consisted of peripheral blood, taken on day 0 of AZD1222 vaccination. The source is an adult in good health. Here the CDR3 reads CASSPGQTTEAFF. The CDR3 DNA reads as TGTGCCAGCAGTCCCGGACAGACTACTGAAGCTTTCTTT.